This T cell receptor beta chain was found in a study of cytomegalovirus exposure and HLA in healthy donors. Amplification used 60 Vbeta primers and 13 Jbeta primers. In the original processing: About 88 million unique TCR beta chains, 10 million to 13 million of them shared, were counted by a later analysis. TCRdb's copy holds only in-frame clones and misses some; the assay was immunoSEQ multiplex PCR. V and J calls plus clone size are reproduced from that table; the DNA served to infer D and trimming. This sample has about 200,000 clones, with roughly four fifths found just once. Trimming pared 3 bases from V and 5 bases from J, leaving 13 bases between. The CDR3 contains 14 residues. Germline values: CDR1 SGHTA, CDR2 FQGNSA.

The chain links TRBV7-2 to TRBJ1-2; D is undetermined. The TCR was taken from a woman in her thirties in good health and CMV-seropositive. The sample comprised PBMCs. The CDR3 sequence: CASSFFGGSYGYTF. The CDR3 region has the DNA TGTGCCAGCAGCTTTTTCGGCGGGTCGTATGGCTACACCTTC.